Presented here are 9 T cell receptor beta chains from one specimen sequenced in a study of siplizumab effects on memory and regulatory T cells (dated by TCRdb to between 2018 and 2020). Receptor amplification or capture employed the immunoSEQ multiplex PCR assay. In TCRdb, the immuneACCESS table is reduced to in-frame sequences with V and J assigned. These tables do not hold every clone; where another copy was compared, an unresolved V gene accounts for under half, and the others remain unexplained. For this sample the table gives roughly 40,000 clones, of which roughly 90% were detected only once. The ten top clones hold 0.25% of the sample. Sequencing used naive CD4+ T cells sorted from blood. In light of the paper, this sample's cell subset or site label describes: unstimulated naive T cells. These receptors all stem from a human donor in good health.

The rearrangement links TRBV11-2 to TRBJ1-4; D gene unclear. The V end was cut by 0 bases, the J end by 3 bases, with 8 bases between. Looked up from germline, CDR1 is SGHAT and CDR2 is FQNNGV. The CDR3 is 15 amino acids. This CDR3 is CASSLDGSSNEKLFF. CDR3 nucleotide sequence: TGTGCCAGCAGCTTAGATGGAAGTTCTAATGAAAAACTGTTTTTT.

The V call is TRBV5-1, the J call TRBJ2-1; D might be TRBD2 (6 bases). Germline values: CDR1 SGHRS, CDR2 YFSETQ. V was pared by 0 bases and J by 5 bases, with 15 bases between. The CDR3 runs to 16 residues. CDR3 sequence reads: CASSLDSLRGNNEQFF. The CDR3 bases are TGCGCCAGCAGCTTGGACTCCCTTCGCGGGAACAATGAGCAGTTCTTC.

The rearrangement links TRBV5-1 to TRBJ2-5; no clear D. The CDR3 runs 12 residues. V was clipped by 1 base and J by 0 bases, with 1 base between them. Germline lookup yields CDR1 SGHRS and CDR2 YFSETQ. CDR3 bases: TGCGCCAGCAGCTTGAACCAAGAGACCCAGTACTTC. This gives the protein CASSLNQETQYF.

This CDR3 reads CASTFEGVTDTQYF. CDR3 sequence (DNA): TGTGCCAGCACCTTCGAGGGGGTCACAGATACGCAGTATTTT. The chain employs TRBV25-1 and TRBJ2-3; a possible D gene is TRBD1 (6 bases). Germline V CDR1 and CDR2: MGHDK, SYGVNS. The CDR3 is made up of 14 amino acids. V lost 7 bases, J lost 2 bases, and 13 bases lay in between.

This clone was observed a single time. CDR3 DNA: TGTGCCAGCTCATCGCCGGACAGTACCCAGCATTTT. This encodes CASSSPDSTQHF. The chain couples TRBV18 to TRBJ1-5; a weak D match, TRBD1 (6 bases). The V end lost 5 bases, the J end lost 11 bases, and 13 bases lay between the germline ends. CDR3 length equals 12 residues. CDR1 and CDR2 (germline): KGHSH, LQKENI.

V and J are TRBV29-1 and TRBJ1-1; D perhaps matches TRBD1 (5 bases). Between the trimmed V and J ends, which lost 2 bases and 1 base, there was a span of 11 bases. Germline V gene data show CDR1 as SQVTM and CDR2 as ANQGSEA. CDR3 length: 14 amino acids. CDR3 DNA: TGCAGCGTTGAAACCCGGGGGGAGAACACTGAAGCTTTCTTT. Its protein is CSVETRGENTEAFF.

CDR3 sequence: CASSLVFQYEQYF. The CDR3 nucleotides are TGTGCCAGCAGCTTAGTATTTCAATACGAGCAGTACTTC. The chain has TRBV11-2 and TRBJ2-7; no clear D gene. The CDR3 sequence is 13 residues long. Germline V gene lookup returns CDR1 SGHAT and CDR2 FQNNGV. Trimming took 1 base from V and 4 from J, leaving 8 bases between them.

The V gene is TRBV2, the J gene TRBJ2-3; TRBD1 or TRBD2 may be the D gene (6 bases each). In germline, CDR1 is SNHLY, CDR2 FYNNEI. Trimming stripped 2 bases from V and 3 bases from J, with 15 bases between. The CDR3 runs to 16 residues. CDR3 protein: CASSEQGGSRTDTQYF. The CDR3, as DNA: TGTGCCAGCAGTGAACAAGGGGGGAGCAGGACAGATACGCAGTATTTT.

The CDR3 protein is CASSYVIGVAYEQYF. The CDR3 coding sequence is TGTGCCAGCAGTTACGTGATAGGCGTTGCCTACGAGCAGTACTTC. The J gene is TRBJ2-7, the V gene TRBV6-6; D is undetermined. With 2 bases removed from V and 2 bases from J, the gap between germline ends came to 13 bases. The germline gives CDR1 MNHNY, CDR2 SVGAGI (reference sequence). The CDR3 covers 15 residues.